These 22 T cell receptor beta chains share one sample of origin, sequenced in a study of CXCR3-negative and CXCR3-positive naive CD8 T cells. UMI labels and 5' RACE were used to prepare the TRB cDNA libraries. Using the 5' RACE reads, TCRdb records one entry per CDR3 protein without DNA. In total, the table holds approximately 83,000 distinct CDR3 sequences. The sequenced sample consisted of naive CXCR3- CD8+ T cells from blood. Subset of the sample: CD45RO-CCR7+CD27+CD95- naive CD8+ T cells lacking CXCR3 (TNR3-). The source is a human donor in good health. Some clones in this sample may be carry-over from other donors' samples.

This sequence joins TRBV29-1 and TRBJ1-2. The CDR3 length is 11 residues. CDR1 is SQVTM, CDR2 ANQGSEA, per germline. The CDR3 spells CSVLRAYGYTF.

The rearrangement joins TRBV11-2 to TRBJ2-2; TCRdb indicates TRBD1, and absent DNA this call remains unverified. Germline V gene lookup returns CDR1 SGHAT and CDR2 FQNNGV. This CDR3 has 15 residues. The CDR3 spells CASSWGQGDTGELFF.

The chain uses TRBV4-1 and TRBJ2-3; absent DNA, TCRdb's TRBD2 call cannot be checked. CDR3 size: 16 residues. Germline CDR1 is MGHRA and CDR2 is YSYEKL. The chain's CDR3 is CASSPGGRSYADTQYF.

The V call is TRBV6-5, the J call TRBJ1-1; checking the TCRdb D call of TRBD1 is not possible without DNA. Germline V gene lookup returns CDR1 MNHEY and CDR2 SVGAGI. The CDR3 loop spans 13 amino acids. The CDR3 is CASSGQGATEAFF.

The genes are TRBV27 and TRBJ2-7; TCRdb's D gene call, TRBD1, goes unchecked for lack of DNA. The germline CDR1 and CDR2 sequences are MNHEY and SMNVEV (reference sequence). This CDR3 has 14 residues. CDR3: CASRPLTGGNEQYF.

This chain connects TRBV4-3 to TRBJ2-1; there is no DNA to check the TCRdb D call of TRBD2. The CDR3 is made up of 14 amino acids. Germline CDR1 and CDR2: LGHNA and YSLEER. CDR3 sequence: CASSQGEAGYEQFF.

The genes are TRBV7-9 and TRBJ2-4; TCRdb calls TRBD1, which cannot be checked without DNA. Germline V gene data show CDR1 as SEHNR and CDR2 as FQNEAQ (reference sequence). There are 13 residues in the CDR3. CDR3 region: CASSLEGGNIQYF. Variable domain in full (rest from reference TRBV7-9 and TRBJ2-4): DTGVSQNPRHKITKRGQNVTFRCDPISEHNRLYWYRQTLGQGPEFLTYFQNEAQLEKSRLLSDRFSAERPKGSFSTLEIQRTEQGDSAMYLCASSLEGGNIQYFGAGTRLSVL.

The chain combines TRBV7-8 with TRBJ2-2; no DNA is available, so the TRBD1 call from TCRdb remains unchecked. The CDR3 sequence is 14 residues long. Germline CDR1 is SGHVS and CDR2 is FQNEAQ. The chain's CDR3 is CASRSGTASGELFF.

The chain is built from TRBV9 and TRBJ1-1. This CDR3 has 16 amino acids. Germline assignment: CDR1 SGDLS and CDR2 YYNGEE. CDR3: CASSTRAIPPNTEAFF.

The chain recombines TRBV4-2 with TRBJ1-5; the TCRdb call, TRBD1, lacks DNA for checking. This CDR3 comprises 19 residues. Germline lookup yields CDR1 LGHNA and CDR2 YNFKEQ. The CDR3 is CASSQVGQGSGPYGQPQHF.

The rearrangement uses TRBV30 and TRBJ2-6. Germline CDR1 is GTSNPN and CDR2 is SVGIG (reference sequence). CDR3 size: 13 residues. CDR3 loop: CAWSADGANVLTF. The full variable domain, completed using reference TRBV30 and TRBJ2-6, is SQTIHQWPATLVQPVGSPLSLECTVEGTSNPNLYWYRQAAGRGLQLLFYSVGIGQISSEVPQNLSASRPQDRQFILSSKKLLLSDSGFYLCAWSADGANVLTFGAGSRLTVL.

V and J are TRBV20-1 and TRBJ2-3; TCRdb outputs TRBD2, but without DNA this stays unchecked. Germline V gene data show CDR1 as DFQATT and CDR2 as SNEGSKA (reference sequence). CDR3 length: 16 amino acids. CDR3 sequence: CSAREVGLANPDTQYF.

Here the CDR3 reads CSARDTDSALYEQYF. This rearrangement joins TRBV20-1 to TRBJ2-7; TCRdb's assignment of TRBD1 cannot be checked, as there is no DNA. Germline CDR1 DFQATT, CDR2 SNEGSKA (reference sequence). This CDR3 is 15 amino acids long.

This chain joins TRBV7-8 and TRBJ2-5; the D call of TRBD2 rests on TCRdb alone, since no DNA is present to check it. This CDR3 has 13 residues. From germline, CDR1 is SGHVS and CDR2 FQNEAQ. CDR3 residues: CASSLRGRETQYF.

The rearrangement links TRBV28 to TRBJ2-1; checking the TCRdb D call of TRBD1 is not possible without DNA. This CDR3 is built from 14 residues. CDR1 is MDHEN and CDR2 is SYDVKM in the germline V gene. The chain's CDR3 is CASSFRGVYNEQFF.

The chain has TRBV29-1 and TRBJ2-7; lacking DNA, the TRBD1 call made by TCRdb goes unchecked. CDR1 and CDR2 from the germline V gene are SQVTM and ANQGSEA. The CDR3 length is 14 residues. CDR3 protein: CSVHAGQSSYEQYF.

The chain links TRBV29-1 to TRBJ2-2; the TCRdb D gene call, TRBD1, has no DNA to confirm it. CDR1 SQVTM and CDR2 ANQGSEA come from the germline V gene. The CDR3 spans 15 residues. CDR3 sequence: CSAAGHVANTGELFF.

The V and J genes are TRBV29-1 and TRBJ2-4; TCRdb's D call of TRBD1 is untestable without DNA. The CDR3 runs to 11 residues. CDR1 and CDR2 (germline): SQVTM, ANQGSEA. CDR3 residues: CSVTSGTGDLF.

The V gene is TRBV7-9, the J gene TRBJ2-1; TCRdb outputs TRBD1, but without DNA this stays unchecked. The CDR3 spans 13 residues. CDR1 and CDR2 (germline): SEHNR, FQNEAQ (reference sequence). The CDR3 reads CASRSQGADEQFF.

The chain has TRBV11-2 and TRBJ2-7; TCRdb names TRBD1, which stays unverified in the absence of DNA. CDR1 is SGHAT, CDR2 FQNNGV, per germline. This CDR3 region has 18 residues. The CDR3 loop is CASSFSIHAGGEGYEQYF.

The chain recombines TRBV4-1 with TRBJ2-7; absent DNA, TCRdb's TRBD1 call cannot be checked. The germline V gene encodes CDR1 MGHRA and CDR2 YSYEKL. There are 14 residues in the CDR3. The CDR3 sequence: CASSQDWGPYEQYF.

The chain uses TRBV4-3 and TRBJ2-2. The germline CDR1 and CDR2 sequences are LGHNA and YSLEER. The CDR3 consists of 17 residues. The CDR3 spells CASSQDLAGAGTGELFF.